This is a list of T cell receptor beta chains from one sample in a study of cytomegalovirus exposure and HLA in healthy donors. Profiled with immunoSEQ multiplex PCR; TCRdb holds only in-frame clones, not every one. The data show approximately 79,000 clones, with around 79% seen just once and 4.5% to 7% held by the top ten. The sample comprised PBMCs. These receptors all stem from a male donor in good health and CMV-seropositive. CDR3s include the opening cysteine and the closing phenylalanine or tryptophan. The D gene is left open where the match is weak.

TRBD1 | TRBJ2-7 | TRBV14 | TGTGCCAGCAGCCTCGGGACAGGGGGCAACTACGAGCAGTACTTC | CASSLGTGGNYEQYF
- | TRBJ2-2 | TRBV14 | TGTGCCAGCAGCTTTACCAGGTTCACCGGGGAGCTGTTTTTT | CASSFTRFTGELFF
TRBD1 | TRBJ2-3 | TRBV5-1 | TGCGCCAGCAGCACAGGACAGGGCGGAGATACGCAGTATTTT | CASSTGQGGDTQYF
TRBD1 | TRBJ2-6 | TRBV10-2 | TGCGCCACTTTTAACCTAGGGGGCGGCGGGTCTTTTGGGGCCAACGTCCTGACTTTC | CATFNLGGGGSFGANVLTF
TRBD1 | TRBJ1-6 | TRBV5-6 | TGTGCCAGCAGCTGGCAGGGGGCGGGTAATTCACCCCTCCACTTT | CASSWQGAGNSPLHF
TRBD1 | TRBJ2-7 | TRBV18 | TGTGCCAGCTCACCACCGGGACAGGGGGCTAGGGAGCAGTACTTC | CASSPPGQGAREQYF
- | TRBJ1-4 | TRBV4-1 | TGCGCCAGCAGCCAAGGGACATCCGCCGAAAAACTGTTTTTT | CASSQGTSAEKLFF
- | TRBJ2-7 | TRBV7-8 | TGTGCCAGCAGCAGTCCGAGGGACACCAGATCCTACGAGCAGTACTTC | CASSSPRDTRSYEQYF
TRBD2 | TRBJ2-3 | TRBV2 | TGTGCCAGCAGAGGAACCGGGACTAGATTTGATACGCAGTATTTT | CASRGTGTRFDTQYF
- | TRBJ1-2 | TRBV28 | TGTGCCAGCAGTCCTCAGGTTAGGTCCGAGGGCTATGGCTACACCTTC | CASSPQVRSEGYGYTF